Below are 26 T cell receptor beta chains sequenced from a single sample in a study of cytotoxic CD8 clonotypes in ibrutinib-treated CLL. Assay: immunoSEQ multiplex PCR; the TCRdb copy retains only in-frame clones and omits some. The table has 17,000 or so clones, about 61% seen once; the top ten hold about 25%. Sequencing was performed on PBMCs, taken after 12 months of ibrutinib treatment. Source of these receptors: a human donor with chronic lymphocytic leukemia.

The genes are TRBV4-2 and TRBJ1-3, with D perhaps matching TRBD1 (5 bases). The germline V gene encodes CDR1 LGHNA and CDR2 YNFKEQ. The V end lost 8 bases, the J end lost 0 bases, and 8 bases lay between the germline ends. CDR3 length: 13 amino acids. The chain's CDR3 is CASRGASGNTIYF. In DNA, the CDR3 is TGTGCCAGCCGAGGGGCCTCTGGAAACACCATATATTTT.

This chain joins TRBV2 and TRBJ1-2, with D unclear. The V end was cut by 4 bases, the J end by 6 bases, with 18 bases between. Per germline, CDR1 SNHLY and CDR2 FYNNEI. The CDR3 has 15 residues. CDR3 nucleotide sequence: TGTGCCAGCAGTGTAAGTCTGGTGGCGGCCAATGGCTACACCTTC. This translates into CASSVSLVAANGYTF.

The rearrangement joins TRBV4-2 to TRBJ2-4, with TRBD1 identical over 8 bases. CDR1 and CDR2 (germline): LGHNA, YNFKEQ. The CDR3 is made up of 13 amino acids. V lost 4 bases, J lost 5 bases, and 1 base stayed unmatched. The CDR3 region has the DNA TGTGCCAGCAGCCCGGGACAGGAAAACATTCAGTACTTC. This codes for CASSPGQENIQYF.

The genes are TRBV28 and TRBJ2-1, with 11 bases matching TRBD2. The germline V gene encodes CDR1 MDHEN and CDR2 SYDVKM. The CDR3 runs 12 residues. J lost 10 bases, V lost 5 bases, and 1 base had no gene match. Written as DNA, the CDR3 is TGTGCCAGCAGTCGGACTAGCGGGGAGCAGTTCTTC. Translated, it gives CASSRTSGEQFF. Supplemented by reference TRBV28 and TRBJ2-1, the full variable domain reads DVKVTQSSRYLVKRTGEKVFLECVQDMDHENMFWYRQDPGLGLRLIYFSYDVKMKEKGDIPEGYSVSREKKERFSLILESASTNQTSMYLCASSRTSGEQFFGPGTRLTVL.

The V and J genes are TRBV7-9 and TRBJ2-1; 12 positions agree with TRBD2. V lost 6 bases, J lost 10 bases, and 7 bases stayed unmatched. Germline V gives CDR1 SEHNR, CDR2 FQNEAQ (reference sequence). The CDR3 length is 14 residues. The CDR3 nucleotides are TGTGCCAGCAGAAGACTAGCGGGAGTAGAGGAGCAGTTCTTC. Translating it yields CASRRLAGVEEQFF.

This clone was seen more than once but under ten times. The CDR3 DNA follows: TGCGCCAGCAGCCCAGGGATGGATCAGCCCCAGCATTTT. Amino acid sequence: CASSPGMDQPQHF. This chain uses TRBV10-1 with TRBJ1-5, with D possibly matching TRBD1 (5 bases). CDR1 WNHNN and CDR2 SYGVQD come from the germline V gene (reference sequence). CDR3 length: 13 residues. V was pared by 6 bases and J by 5 bases, with 11 bases between.

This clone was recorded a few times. This CDR3 reads CASSVGLAPNEQFF. In DNA form, the CDR3 reads TGTGCCAGCAGCGTAGGTCTGGCCCCAAATGAGCAGTTCTTC. The J gene is TRBJ2-1, the V gene TRBV9; D unresolved. From germline, CDR1 is SGDLS and CDR2 YYNGEE. This CDR3 region has 14 residues. Trimming shortened V by 0 bases and J by 7 bases, and 11 bases separated the two germline ends.

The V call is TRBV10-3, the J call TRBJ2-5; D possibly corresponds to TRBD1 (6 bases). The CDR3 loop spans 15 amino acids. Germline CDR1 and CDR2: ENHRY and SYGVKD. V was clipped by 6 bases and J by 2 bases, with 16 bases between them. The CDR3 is CAISHGRGGQETQYF. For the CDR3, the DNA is TGTGCCATCAGCCACGGCCGAGGGGGACAAGAGACCCAGTACTTC.

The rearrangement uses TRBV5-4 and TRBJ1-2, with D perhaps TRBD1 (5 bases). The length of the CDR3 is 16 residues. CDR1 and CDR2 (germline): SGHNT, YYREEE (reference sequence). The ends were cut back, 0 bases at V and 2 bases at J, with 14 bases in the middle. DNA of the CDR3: TGTGCCAGCAGCTTGGATCTGGGGCGCCAGAACTATGGCTACACCTTC. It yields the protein CASSLDLGRQNYGYTF.

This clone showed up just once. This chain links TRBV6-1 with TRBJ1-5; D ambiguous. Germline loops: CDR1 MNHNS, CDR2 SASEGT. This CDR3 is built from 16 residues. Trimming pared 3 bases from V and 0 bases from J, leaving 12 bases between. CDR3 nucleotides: TGTGCCAGCAGTGAGCGGCCCGGGATTAGCAATCAGCCCCAGCATTTT. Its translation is CASSERPGISNQPQHF.

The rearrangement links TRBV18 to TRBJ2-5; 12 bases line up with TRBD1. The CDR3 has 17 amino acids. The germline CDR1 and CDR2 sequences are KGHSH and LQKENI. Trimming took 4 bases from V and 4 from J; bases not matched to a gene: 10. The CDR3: CASSQNTGTGGLETQYF. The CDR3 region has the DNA TGTGCCAGCTCACAAAATACCGGGACAGGGGGCCTAGAGACCCAGTACTTC.

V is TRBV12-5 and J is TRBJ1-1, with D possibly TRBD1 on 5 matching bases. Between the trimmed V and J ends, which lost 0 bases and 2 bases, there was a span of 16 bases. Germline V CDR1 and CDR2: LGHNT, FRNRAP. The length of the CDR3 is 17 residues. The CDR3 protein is CASGLVQSTASNTEAFF. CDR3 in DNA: TGTGCTAGTGGTTTGGTACAGTCGACAGCAAGCAACACTGAAGCTTTCTTT.

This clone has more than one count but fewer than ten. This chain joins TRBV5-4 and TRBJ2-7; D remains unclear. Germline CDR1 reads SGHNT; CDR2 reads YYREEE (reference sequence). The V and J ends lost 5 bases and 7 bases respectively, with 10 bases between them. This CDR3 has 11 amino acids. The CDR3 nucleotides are TGTGCCAGCAGTTTGCTGGGGGAGCAGTACTTC. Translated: CASSLLGEQYF. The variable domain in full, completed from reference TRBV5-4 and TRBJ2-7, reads ETGVTQSPTHLIKTRGQQVTLRCSSQSGHNTVSWYQQALGQGPQFIFQYYREEENGRGNFPPRFSGLQFPNYSSELNVNALELDDSALYLCASSLLGEQYFGPGTRLTVT.

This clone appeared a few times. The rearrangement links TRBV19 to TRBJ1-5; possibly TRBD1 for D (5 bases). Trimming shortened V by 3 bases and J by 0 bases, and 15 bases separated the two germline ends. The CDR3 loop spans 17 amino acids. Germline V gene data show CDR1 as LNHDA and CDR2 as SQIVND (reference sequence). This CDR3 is CASSIGQGWDSNQPQHF. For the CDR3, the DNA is TGTGCCAGTAGTATCGGGCAGGGATGGGATAGCAATCAGCCCCAGCATTTT.

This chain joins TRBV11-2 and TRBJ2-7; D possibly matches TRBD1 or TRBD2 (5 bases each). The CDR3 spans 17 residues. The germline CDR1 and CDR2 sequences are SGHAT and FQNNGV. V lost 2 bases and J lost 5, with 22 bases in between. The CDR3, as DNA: TGTGCCAGCAGCTTATCGGGACCAGGTAGTGGGGTACACGAGCAGTACTTC. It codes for CASSLSGPGSGVHEQYF.

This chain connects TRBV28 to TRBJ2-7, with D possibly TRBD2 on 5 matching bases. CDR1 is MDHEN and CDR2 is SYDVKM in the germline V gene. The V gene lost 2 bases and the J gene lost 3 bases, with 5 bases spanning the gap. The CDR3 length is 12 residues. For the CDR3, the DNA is TGTGCCAGCAGTTTAGAGGGCTACGAGCAGTACTTC. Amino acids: CASSLEGYEQYF.

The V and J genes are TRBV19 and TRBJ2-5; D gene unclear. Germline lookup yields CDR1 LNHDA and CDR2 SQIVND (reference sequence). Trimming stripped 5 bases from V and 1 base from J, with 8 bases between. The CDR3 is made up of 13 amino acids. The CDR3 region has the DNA TGTGCCAGTAGTGTAAGAACCCAAGAGACCCAGTACTTC. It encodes CASSVRTQETQYF.

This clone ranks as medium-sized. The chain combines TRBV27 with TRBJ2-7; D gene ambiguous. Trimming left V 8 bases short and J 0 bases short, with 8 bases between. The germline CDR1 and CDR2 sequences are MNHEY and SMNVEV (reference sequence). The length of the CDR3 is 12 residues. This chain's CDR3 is CASFTASYEQYF. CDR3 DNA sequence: TGTGCCAGCTTCACAGCCTCCTACGAGCAGTACTTC.

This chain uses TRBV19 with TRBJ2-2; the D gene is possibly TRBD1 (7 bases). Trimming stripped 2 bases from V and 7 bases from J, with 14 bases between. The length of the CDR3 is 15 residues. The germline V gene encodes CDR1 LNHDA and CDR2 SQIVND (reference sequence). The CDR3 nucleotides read TGTGCCAGTAGTATACCGCAGGGGGGAAACGGGGAGCTGTTTTTT. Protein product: CASSIPQGGNGELFF.

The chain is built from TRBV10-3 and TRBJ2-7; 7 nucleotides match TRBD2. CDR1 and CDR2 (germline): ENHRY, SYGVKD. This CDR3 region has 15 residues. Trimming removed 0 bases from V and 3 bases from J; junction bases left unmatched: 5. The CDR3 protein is CAISESSGTFYEQYF. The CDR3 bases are TGTGCCATCAGTGAGTCGAGCGGGACCTTCTACGAGCAGTACTTC.

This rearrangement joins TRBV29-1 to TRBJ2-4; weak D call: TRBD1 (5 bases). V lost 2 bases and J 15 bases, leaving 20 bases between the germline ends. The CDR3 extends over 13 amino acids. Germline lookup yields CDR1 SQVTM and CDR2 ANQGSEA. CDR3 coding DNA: TGCAGCGTTGAAATAGGGGCAGGATTCGGTATGTACTTC. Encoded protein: CSVEIGAGFGMYF.

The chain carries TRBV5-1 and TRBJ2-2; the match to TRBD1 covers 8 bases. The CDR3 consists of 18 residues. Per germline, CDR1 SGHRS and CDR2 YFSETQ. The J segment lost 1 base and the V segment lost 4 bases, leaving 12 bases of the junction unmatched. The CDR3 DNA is TGCGCCAGCAGCCAGAAAAGCCCCGGGACAGGGAACACCGGGGAGCTGTTTTTT. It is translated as CASSQKSPGTGNTGELFF.

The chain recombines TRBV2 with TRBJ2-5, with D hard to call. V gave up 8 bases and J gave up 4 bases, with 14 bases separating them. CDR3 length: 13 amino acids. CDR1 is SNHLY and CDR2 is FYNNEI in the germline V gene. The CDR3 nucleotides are TGTGCCAGCCTAGAACAAGGTCGAGAGACCCAGTACTTC. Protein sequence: CASLEQGRETQYF.

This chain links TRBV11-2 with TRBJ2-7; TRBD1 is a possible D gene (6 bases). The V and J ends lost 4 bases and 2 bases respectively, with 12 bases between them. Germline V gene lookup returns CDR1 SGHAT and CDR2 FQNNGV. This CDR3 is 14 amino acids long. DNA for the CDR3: TGTGCCAGCAGCTCTTGGACAGCGACCTACGAGCAGTACTTC. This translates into CASSSWTATYEQYF. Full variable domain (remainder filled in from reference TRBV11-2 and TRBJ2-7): EAGVAQSPRYKIIEKRQSVAFWCNPISGHATLYWYQQILGQGPKLLIQFQNNGVVDDSQLPKDRFSAERLKGVDSTLKIQPAKLEDSAVYLCASSSWTATYEQYFGPGTRLTVT.

The CDR3: CAISDGGRGGTYEQYF. CDR3 sequence (DNA): TGTGCCATCAGTGACGGGGGCAGAGGTGGGACCTACGAGCAGTACTTC. The V call is TRBV10-3, the J call TRBJ2-7, with D possibly called TRBD1 or TRBD2 (6 bases each). V was shortened by 3 bases and J by 2 bases, with 17 bases between the two germline ends. The CDR3 covers 16 residues. Per the germline V gene, CDR1 is ENHRY and CDR2 is SYGVKD.

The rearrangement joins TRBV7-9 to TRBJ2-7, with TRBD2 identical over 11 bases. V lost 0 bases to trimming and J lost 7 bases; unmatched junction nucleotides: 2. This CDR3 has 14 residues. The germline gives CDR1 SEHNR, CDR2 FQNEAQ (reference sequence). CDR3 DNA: TGTGCCAGCAGCTTAGCGGGACTAGCGGCAGAGCAGTACTTC. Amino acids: CASSLAGLAAEQYF. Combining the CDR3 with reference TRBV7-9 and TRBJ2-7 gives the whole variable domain DTGVSQNPRHKITKRGQNVTFRCDPISEHNRLYWYRQTLGQGPEFLTYFQNEAQLEKSRLLSDRFSAERPKGSFSTLEIQRTEQGDSAMYLCASSLAGLAAEQYFGPGTRLTVT.